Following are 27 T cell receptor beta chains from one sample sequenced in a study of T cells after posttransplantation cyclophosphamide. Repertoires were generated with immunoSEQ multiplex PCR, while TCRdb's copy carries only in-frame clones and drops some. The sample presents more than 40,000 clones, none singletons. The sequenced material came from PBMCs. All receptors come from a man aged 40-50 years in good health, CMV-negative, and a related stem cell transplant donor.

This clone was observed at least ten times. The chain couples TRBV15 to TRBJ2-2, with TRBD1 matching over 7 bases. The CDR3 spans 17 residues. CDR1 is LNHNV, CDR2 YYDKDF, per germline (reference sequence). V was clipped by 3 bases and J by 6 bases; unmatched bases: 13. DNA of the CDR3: TGTGCCACCAGCAGGGATCCGCCCAGGGGGAGCGCCGGGGAGCTGTTTTTT. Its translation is CATSRDPPRGSAGELFF.

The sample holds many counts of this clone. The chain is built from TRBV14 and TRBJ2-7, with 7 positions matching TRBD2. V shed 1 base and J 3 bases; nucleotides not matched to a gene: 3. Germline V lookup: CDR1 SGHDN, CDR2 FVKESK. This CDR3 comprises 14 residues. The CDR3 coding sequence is TGTGCCAGCAGCCAAGGGGGGGGACGCTACGAGCAGTACTTC. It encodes CASSQGGGRYEQYF.

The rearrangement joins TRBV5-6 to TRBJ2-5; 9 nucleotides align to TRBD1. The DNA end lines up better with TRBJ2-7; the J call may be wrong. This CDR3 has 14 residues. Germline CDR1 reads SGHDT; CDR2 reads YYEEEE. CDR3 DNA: TGTGCCAGCAGCGACACAGGGGGCTACTACGAGCAGTACTTC. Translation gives CASSDTGGYYEQYF.

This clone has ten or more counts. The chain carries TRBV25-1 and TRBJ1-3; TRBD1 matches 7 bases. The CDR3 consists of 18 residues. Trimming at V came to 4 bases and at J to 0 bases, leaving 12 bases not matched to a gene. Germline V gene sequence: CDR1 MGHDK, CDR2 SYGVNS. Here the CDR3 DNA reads TGTGCCAGCAGTGGGGGGTCGAGGGACAGCTCCTCTGGAAACACCATATATTTT. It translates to CASSGGSRDSSSGNTIYF.

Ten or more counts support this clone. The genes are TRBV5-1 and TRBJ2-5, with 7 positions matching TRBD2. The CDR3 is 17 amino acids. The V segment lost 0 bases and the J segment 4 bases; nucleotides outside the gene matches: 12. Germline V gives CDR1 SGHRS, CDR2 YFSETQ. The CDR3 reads CASSLGLADPITETQYF. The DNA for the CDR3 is TGCGCCAGCAGCTTGGGGCTAGCGGATCCTATTACAGAGACCCAGTACTTC. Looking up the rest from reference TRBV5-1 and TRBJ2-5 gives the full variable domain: KAGVTQTPRYLIKTRGQQVTLSCSPISGHRSVSWYQQTPGQGLQFLFEYFSETQRNKGNFPGRFSGRQFSNSRSEMNVSTLELGDSALYLCASSLGLADPITETQYFGPGTRLLVL.

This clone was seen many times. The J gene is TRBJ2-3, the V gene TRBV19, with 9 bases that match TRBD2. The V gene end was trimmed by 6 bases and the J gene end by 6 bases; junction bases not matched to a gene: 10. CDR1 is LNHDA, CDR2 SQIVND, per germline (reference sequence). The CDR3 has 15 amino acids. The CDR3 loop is CASSDRSGSGDTQYF. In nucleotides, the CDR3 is TGTGCCAGTAGCGACCGTAGCGGGAGTGGGGATACGCAGTATTTT.

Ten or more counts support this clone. The CDR3 DNA reads as TGCGCCAGCAGCCAGTCGAGGGGACAGACCTACGAGCAGTACTTC. This gives the protein CASSQSRGQTYEQYF. The V gene is TRBV5-1, the J gene TRBJ2-7; 7 nucleotides line up with TRBD1. This CDR3 contains 15 residues. Germline V gives CDR1 SGHRS, CDR2 YFSETQ. Germline trimming cut 4 bases from V and 2 bases from J; bases unmatched to any gene: 9. Based on the CDR3 plus reference TRBV5-1 and TRBJ2-7, the full variable domain is KAGVTQTPRYLIKTRGQQVTLSCSPISGHRSVSWYQQTPGQGLQFLFEYFSETQRNKGNFPGRFSGRQFSNSRSEMNVSTLELGDSALYLCASSQSRGQTYEQYFGPGTRLTVT.

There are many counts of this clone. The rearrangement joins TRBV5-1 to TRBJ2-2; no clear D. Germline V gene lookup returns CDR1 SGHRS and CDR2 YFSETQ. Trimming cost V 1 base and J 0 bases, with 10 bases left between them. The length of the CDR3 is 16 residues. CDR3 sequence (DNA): TGCGCCAGCAGCTTGTCCGTATATGCGAACACCGGGGAGCTGTTTTTT. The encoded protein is CASSLSVYANTGELFF.

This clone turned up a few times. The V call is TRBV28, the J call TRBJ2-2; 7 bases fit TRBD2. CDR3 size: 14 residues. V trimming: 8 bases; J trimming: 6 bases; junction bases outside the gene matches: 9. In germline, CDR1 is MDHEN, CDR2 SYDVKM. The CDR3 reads CASGEREWSGELFF. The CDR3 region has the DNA TGTGCCAGCGGAGAGCGGGAATGGTCCGGGGAGCTGTTTTTT.

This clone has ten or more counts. The CDR3 is CASKGSGGGTEAFF. The CDR3 bases are TGTGCCAGCAAAGGTTCAGGGGGAGGCACTGAAGCTTTCTTT. The genes are TRBV27 and TRBJ1-1, with 7 nucleotides matching TRBD1. The germline V gene encodes CDR1 MNHEY and CDR2 SMNVEV (reference sequence). CDR3 length: 14 residues. With 7 bases clipped from V and 4 bases from J, the junction kept 9 bases outside the gene matches.

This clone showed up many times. This CDR3 is CASSIGGGVEDTQYF. CDR3 coding DNA: TGTGCCAGTAGTATAGGCGGGGGAGTCGAAGATACGCAGTATTTT. The rearrangement joins TRBV19 to TRBJ2-3, with 7 bases matching TRBD2. V gave up 1 base and J gave up 5 bases; unmatched junction bases: 6. CDR1 and CDR2 from the germline V gene are LNHDA and SQIVND (reference sequence). This CDR3 is 15 amino acids long.

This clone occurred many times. DNA for the CDR3: TGTGCCAGCACCCCGATGACTAGCGGGGCCTACGAGCAGTACTTC. Translated: CASTPMTSGAYEQYF. The chain has TRBV28 and TRBJ2-7, with TRBD2 identical over 11 bases. CDR1 MDHEN and CDR2 SYDVKM come from the germline V gene. This CDR3 spans 15 amino acids. V lost 7 bases and J lost 2; bases outside the gene matches: 7. Complete variable domain (other parts from reference TRBV28 and TRBJ2-7): DVKVTQSSRYLVKRTGEKVFLECVQDMDHENMFWYRQDPGLGLRLIYFSYDVKMKEKGDIPEGYSVSREKKERFSLILESASTNQTSMYLCASTPMTSGAYEQYFGPGTRLTVT.

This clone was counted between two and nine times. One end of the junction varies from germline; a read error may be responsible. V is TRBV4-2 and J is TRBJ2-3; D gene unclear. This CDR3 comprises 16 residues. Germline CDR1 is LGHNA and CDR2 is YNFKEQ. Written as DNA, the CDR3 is TGTGCCAGCAGCCAAGATTCGACGTCTCGCACAGATACGCAGTATTTC. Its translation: CASSQDSTSRTDTQYF.

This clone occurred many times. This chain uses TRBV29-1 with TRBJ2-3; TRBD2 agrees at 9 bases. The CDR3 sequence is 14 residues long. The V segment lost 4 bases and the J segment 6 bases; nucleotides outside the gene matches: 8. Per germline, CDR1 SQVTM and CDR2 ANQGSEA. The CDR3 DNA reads TGCAGCGTTGGTAGCGGGAGTGGAGCGGATACGCAGTATTTT. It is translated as CSVGSGSGADTQYF.

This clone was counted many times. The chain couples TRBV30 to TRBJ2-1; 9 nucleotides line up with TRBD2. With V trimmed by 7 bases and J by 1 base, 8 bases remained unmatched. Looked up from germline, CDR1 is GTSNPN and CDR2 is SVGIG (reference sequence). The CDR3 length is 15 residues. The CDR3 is CASLGLAGSYNEQFF. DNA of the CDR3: TGTGCCTCGCTCGGGCTAGCGGGGTCCTACAATGAGCAGTTCTTC.

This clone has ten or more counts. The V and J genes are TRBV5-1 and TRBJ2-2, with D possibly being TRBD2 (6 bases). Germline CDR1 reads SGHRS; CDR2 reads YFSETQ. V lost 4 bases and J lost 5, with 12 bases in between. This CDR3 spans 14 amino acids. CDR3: CASSSAAGTGELFF. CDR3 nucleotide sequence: TGCGCCAGCAGCAGCGCGGCGGGGACCGGGGAGCTGTTTTTT. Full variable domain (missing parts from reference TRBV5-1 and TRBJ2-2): KAGVTQTPRYLIKTRGQQVTLSCSPISGHRSVSWYQQTPGQGLQFLFEYFSETQRNKGNFPGRFSGRQFSNSRSEMNVSTLELGDSALYLCASSSAAGTGELFFGEGSRLTVL.

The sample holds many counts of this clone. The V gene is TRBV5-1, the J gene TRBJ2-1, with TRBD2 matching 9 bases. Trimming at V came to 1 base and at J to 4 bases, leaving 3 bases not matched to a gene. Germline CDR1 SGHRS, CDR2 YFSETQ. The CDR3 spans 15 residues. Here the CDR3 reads CASSLWTSVYNEQFF. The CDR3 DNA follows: TGCGCCAGCAGCTTGTGGACTAGCGTGTACAATGAGCAGTTCTTC.

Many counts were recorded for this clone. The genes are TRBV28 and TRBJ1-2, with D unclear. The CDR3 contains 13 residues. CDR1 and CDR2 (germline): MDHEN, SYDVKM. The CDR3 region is CASREASNYGYTF. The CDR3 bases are TGTGCTTCTCGTGAGGCCTCTAACTATGGCTACACCTTC.

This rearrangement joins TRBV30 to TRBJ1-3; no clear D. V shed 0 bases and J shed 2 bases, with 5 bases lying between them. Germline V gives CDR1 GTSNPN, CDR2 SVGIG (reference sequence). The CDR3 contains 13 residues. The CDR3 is CAWSVTAGNTIYF. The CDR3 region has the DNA TGTGCCTGGAGTGTAACGGCTGGAAACACCATATATTTT.

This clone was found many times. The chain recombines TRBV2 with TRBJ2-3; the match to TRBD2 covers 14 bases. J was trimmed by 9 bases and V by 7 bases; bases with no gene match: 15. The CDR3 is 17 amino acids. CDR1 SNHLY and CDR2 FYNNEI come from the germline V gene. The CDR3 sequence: CASIGLAGGAAYPTQYF. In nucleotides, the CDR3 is TGTGCCAGCATAGGACTAGCGGGAGGCGCTGCCTACCCGACGCAGTATTTT.

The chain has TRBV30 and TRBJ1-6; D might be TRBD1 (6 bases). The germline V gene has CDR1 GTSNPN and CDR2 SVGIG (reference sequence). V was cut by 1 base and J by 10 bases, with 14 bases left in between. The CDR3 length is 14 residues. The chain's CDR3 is CAWSAGQDNSPLHF. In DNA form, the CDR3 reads TGTGCCTGGAGTGCGGGACAAGACAACTCACCCCTCCACTTT. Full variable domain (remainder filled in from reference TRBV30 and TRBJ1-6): SQTIHQWPATLVQPVGSPLSLECTVEGTSNPNLYWYRQAAGRGLQLLFYSVGIGQISSEVPQNLSASRPQDRQFILSSKKLLLSDSGFYLCAWSAGQDNSPLHFGNGTRLTVT.

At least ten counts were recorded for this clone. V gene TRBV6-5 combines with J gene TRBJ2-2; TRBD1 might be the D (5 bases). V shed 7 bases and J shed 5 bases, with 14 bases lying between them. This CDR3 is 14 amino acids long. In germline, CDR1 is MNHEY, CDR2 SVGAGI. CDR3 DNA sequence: TGTGCCAGCAATTCTCAGGGTAAAACCGGGGAGCTGTTTTTT. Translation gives CASNSQGKTGELFF.

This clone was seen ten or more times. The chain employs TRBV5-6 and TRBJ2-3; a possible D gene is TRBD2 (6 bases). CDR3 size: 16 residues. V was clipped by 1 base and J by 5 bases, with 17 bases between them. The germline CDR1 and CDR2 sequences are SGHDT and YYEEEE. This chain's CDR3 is CASSLSSATLGDTQYF. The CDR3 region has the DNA TGTGCCAGCAGCTTGTCTAGCGCCACATTGGGAGATACGCAGTATTTT.

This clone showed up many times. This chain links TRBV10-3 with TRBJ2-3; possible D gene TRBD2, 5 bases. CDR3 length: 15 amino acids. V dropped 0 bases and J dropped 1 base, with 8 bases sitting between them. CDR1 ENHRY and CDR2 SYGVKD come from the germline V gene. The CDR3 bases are TGTGCCATCAGTGAGTCTACACTAGGCACAGATACGCAGTATTTT. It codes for CAISESTLGTDTQYF.

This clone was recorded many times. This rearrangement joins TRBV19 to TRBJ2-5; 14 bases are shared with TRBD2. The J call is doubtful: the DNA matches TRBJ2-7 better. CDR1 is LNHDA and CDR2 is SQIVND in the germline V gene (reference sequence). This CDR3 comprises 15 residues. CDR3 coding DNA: TGTGCCAGTAGTGGGACTAGCGGGAGAGCCTACGAGCAGTACTTC. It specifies CASSGTSGRAYEQYF.

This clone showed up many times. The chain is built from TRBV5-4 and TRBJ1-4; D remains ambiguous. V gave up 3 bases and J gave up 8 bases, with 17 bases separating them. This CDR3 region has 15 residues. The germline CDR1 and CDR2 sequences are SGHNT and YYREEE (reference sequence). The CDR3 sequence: CASSYRASPGEKLFF. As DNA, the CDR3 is TGTGCCAGCAGCTACCGGGCTTCACCGGGGGAAAAACTGTTTTTT.

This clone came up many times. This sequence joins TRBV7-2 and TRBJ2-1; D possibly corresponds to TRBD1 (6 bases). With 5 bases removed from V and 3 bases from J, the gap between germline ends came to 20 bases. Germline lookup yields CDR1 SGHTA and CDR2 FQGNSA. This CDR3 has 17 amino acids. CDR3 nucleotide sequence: TGTGCCAGCAGCCCCCGGATAAGTACAGGGTACTACAATGAGCAGTTCTTC. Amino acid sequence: CASSPRISTGYYNEQFF.